Below, one T cell receptor beta chain is given with its context. This clonotype has at least ten counts. Its antigen is not yet known. The record has no base qualities; no much larger clone is one base away. This entry is derived from a study of T cells in Graves' hyperthyroidism and ophthalmopathy (dated by TCRdb to about 2019). Regarding the research as a whole: Peripheral blood samples were taken at initial diagnosis, before any treatment was given. To identify TCR V-J signatures that set the groups apart, the researchers used a discovery cohort of 100 patients, made up of under 45 with Graves' ophthalmopathy and some 55 with stable Graves' hyperthyroidism. According to the paper, TCR Vbeta CDR3 sequencing was carried out on about 140 peripheral blood samples, which came from 40 to 45 ophthalmopathy, some 73 hyperthyroidism and some 17 progressor patients. After sampling, hyperthyroidism patients received methimazole starting at 30 mg daily, and ophthalmopathy patients received high-dose intravenous methylprednisolone. For training and testing, the 110 or so patients in the discovery cohort were randomly divided in a 7:3 ratio. Thyroid tissue and blood T-cell repertoires from six Graves' hyperthyroidism patients were also compared in the study. Prospective prediction of ophthalmopathy was tested in an independent validation cohort of some 20 hyperthyroidism patients and 17 patients who later progressed to ophthalmopathy. Broader findings and caveats from the paper: In validation, the model predicted progression to ophthalmopathy a median of 6.5 months before onset, with over 55% sensitivity and about 72% specificity. Most expanded thyroid clonotypes (frequency above 0.001) were also detected in blood, suggesting blood repertoires may reflect thyroid immune responses. Ophthalmopathy was separated from stable hyperthyroidism by a 13 V-J signature model, with about 86% sensitivity and about 81% specificity obtained in cross-validation and 80%/75% obtained in testing. Sample size was not statistically predetermined, and blinding of investigators to group allocation was not performed.

Stable Graves' hyperthyroidism was defined as the absence of progression to ophthalmopathy over 18 months of follow-up. Hyperthyroidism patients were newly diagnosed, with disease duration under 2 months, and aged 18 to 65 years. Patients with uncontrolled infections, other autoimmune diseases, pregnancy or lactation were excluded. Diagnoses were established on the basis of clinical symptoms, serum thyroxine and TRAb, thyroid ultrasound, and orbital computed tomography. PBMCs were isolated from 8 to 10 ml of fresh peripheral blood by Ficoll-Paque density gradient centrifugation. Total RNA was extracted with Trizol reagent, and quality was checked on an Agilent 2100 Bioanalyzer. TCR beta CDR3 regions were amplified from RNA transcripts. The TCR CDR3 was subjected to a first round of RT-PCR using the HTBI primer set and the Qiagen OneStep RT-PCR kit. A second multiplex PCR round built the libraries, followed by size selection and purification. Sequencing of the libraries was done on an Illumina HiSeq2000 using paired-end 100 bp reads. Under the source paper's analysis protocol: SOAPnuke was used to process the raw data, throwing out any read that contained adapters or uncalled bases, had a mean Phred below 15, or lacked an exact constant-primer or identifier match. COPE v1.2.5 was used to merge high-quality paired reads, and clonotypes were defined as unique nucleotide sequences. Clonotypes were aligned to IMGT TRBV, TRBD and TRBJ reference segments using MiTCR v1.1. The analysis included only V-J combinations with a frequency above 0.0001, which together covered around 99% of the repertoires. The TCS score was defined as F50 (clonal expansion) divided by E x V (chaos), with BLOSUM62-based TCRdist calculated between CDR3 peptides within each V-J. Welch's t-statistics and random forest reduced around 510 V-J features to about 13, which were used in a naive Bayes classifier (R e1071). In TCRdb, the public reads were trimmed at Q25 with fastp and aligned with MiXCR, with productive beta chains retained. Merged by CDR3 protein, the rows form single entries marked with the most common genes and DNA. TCRdb, not the original authors, processed these V and J calls. Counted in this sample were hundreds of thousands of distinct CDR3 sequences; approximately 15% of them appeared once. The ten largest clones take up about 15% of the sample.

The CDR1 and CDR2 encoded by the germline V gene are MDHEN and SYDVKM. From the cysteine up to the phenylalanine, the CDR3 has a length of 15 residues. Left in the record is the CDR3 DNA by itself, 45 bases read in frame from the first base. V loses 4 bases of germline sequence and J loses 0 bases, and the interval between the two ends is 10 bases. This receptor was taken from a woman aged 40-49 years with Graves' hyperthyroidism. Material: blood. The receptor chain draws on TRBV28 and TRBJ2-4; the D gene cannot be named for sure. This receptor carries the CDR3 CASSSYTIAKNIQYF. The nucleotide sequence is TGTGCCAGCAGTTCGTACACGATAGCCAAAAACATTCAGTACTTC.